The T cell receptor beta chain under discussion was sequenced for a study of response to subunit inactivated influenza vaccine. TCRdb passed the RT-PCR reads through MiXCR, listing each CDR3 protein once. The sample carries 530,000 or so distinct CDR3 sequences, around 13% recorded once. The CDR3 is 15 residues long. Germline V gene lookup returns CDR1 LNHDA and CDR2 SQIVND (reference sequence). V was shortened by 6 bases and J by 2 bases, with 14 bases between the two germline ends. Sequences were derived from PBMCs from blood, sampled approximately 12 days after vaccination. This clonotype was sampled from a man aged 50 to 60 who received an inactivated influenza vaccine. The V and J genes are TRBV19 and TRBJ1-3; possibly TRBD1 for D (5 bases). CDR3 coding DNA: TGTGCCAGTAGCCTAGGGGACTTCGCTGGAAACACCATATATTTT. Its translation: CASSLGDFAGNTIYF. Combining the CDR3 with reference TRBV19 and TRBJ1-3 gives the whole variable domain DGGITQSPKYLFRKEGQNVTLSCEQNLNHDAMYWYRQDPGQGLRLIYYSQIVNDFQKGDIAEGYSVSREKKESFPLTVTSAQKNPTAFYLCASSLGDFAGNTIYFGEGSWLTVV.